The text below deals with one TCR beta chain. Its antigen is unidentified. Assay: immunoSEQ multiplex PCR; the TCRdb copy retains only in-frame clones and omits some. The sample yields 80,000 to 90,000 clones, about 86% seen once. Patients with autoimmune history or systemic immunosuppression were excluded. This entry is derived from a study of OX40 agonist ivuxolimab in advanced cancers. Turning to the study itself: In three patients, partial responses were observed, one with hepatocellular carcinoma and two with cutaneous melanoma. General study findings and limits: Antigen specificity of clonally expanded peripheral T cells was not established. Blood T cells, both CD4+ and CD8+, expanded clonally by week 6 at 0.1 to 3.0 mg/kg.

V was clipped by 3 bases and J by 4 bases, with 9 bases between them. The CDR3 sequence is 13 residues long. Looked up from germline, CDR1 is MDHEN and CDR2 is SYDVKM. This receptor was identified in an adult with an advanced solid tumor such as melanoma, head and neck, liver or kidney cancer. The rearrangement uses TRBV28 and TRBJ1-1, with D perhaps TRBD1 (6 bases). This sample comprised CD4+ or CD8+ T cells sorted from blood, obtained in a trial of the OX40 agonist ivuxolimab. CDR3 region: CASSFSRGTEAFF. The CDR3 DNA follows: TGTGCCAGCAGTTTCAGCAGGGGCACTGAAGCTTTCTTT.